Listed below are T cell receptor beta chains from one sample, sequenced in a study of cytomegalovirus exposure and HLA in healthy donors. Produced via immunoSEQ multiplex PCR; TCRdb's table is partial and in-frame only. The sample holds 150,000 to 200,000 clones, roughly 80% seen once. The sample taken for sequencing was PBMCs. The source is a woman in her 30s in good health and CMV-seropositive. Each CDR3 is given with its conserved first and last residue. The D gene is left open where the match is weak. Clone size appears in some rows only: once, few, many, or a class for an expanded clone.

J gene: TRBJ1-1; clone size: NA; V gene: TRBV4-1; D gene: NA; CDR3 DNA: TGCGCCAGTAAACAGGGTTATTCGGTGAACACTGAAGCTTTCTTT; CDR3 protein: CASKQGYSVNTEAFF
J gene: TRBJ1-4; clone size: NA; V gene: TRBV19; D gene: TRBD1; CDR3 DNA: TGTGCCAGTAGCACATGGACAGGGGGAGAAAAACTGTTTTTT; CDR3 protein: CASSTWTGGEKLFF
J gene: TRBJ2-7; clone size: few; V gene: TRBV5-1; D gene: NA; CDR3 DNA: TGCGCCAGCAGCTTATTTGAACAGTTAGGATACGAGCAGTACTTC; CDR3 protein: CASSLFEQLGYEQYF
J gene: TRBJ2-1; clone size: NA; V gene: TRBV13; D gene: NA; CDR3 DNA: TGTGCCAGCAGCTTACCAAATAGCAATGAGCAGTTCTTC; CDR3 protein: CASSLPNSNEQFF
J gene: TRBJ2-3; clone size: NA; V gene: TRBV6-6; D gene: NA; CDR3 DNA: TGTGCCAGCAAACAGACAGCCACAGATACGCAGTATTTT; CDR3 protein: CASKQTATDTQYF
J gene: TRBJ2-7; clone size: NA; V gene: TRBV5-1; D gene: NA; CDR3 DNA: TGCGCCAGCAGCTTGGATCCAAGCTCAAGCTCCTACGAGCAGTACTTC; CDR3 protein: CASSLDPSSSSYEQYF
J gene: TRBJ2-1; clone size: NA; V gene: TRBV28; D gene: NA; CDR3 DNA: TGTGCCAGCAGCCGTAGGTGGGCCACCTACAATGAGCAGTTCTTC; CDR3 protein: CASSRRWATYNEQFF
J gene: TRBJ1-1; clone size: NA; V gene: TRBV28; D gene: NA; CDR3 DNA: TGTGCCAGCAGAGTTATAACAAGCACTGAAGCTTTCTTT; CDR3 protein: CASRVITSTEAFF
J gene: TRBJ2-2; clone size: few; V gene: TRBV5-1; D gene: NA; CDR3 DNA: TGCGCCACCACGCGGTCAGCCTTTCCCGGGGAGCTGTTTTTT; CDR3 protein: CATTRSAFPGELFF
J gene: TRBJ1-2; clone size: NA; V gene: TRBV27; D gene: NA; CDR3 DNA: TGTGCCAGCAGTTTATTCGGCAGGGGTAACTATGGCTACACCTTC; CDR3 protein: CASSLFGRGNYGYTF
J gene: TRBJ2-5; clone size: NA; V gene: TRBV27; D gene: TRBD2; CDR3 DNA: TGTGCCAGCAGTTCCCCCTCATGGGGGGGCCAAGAGACCCAGTACTTC; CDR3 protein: CASSSPSWGGQETQYF
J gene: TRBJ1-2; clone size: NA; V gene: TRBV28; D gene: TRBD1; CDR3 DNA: TGTGCCAGCAAGCGGGACAGGGGGCAATATGGCTACACCTTC; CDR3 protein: CASKRDRGQYGYTF
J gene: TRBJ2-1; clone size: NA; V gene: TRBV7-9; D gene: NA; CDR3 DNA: TGTGCCAGCAGCTTGACCTGGGGGGACTCCTACAATGAGCAGTTCTTC; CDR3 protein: CASSLTWGDSYNEQFF
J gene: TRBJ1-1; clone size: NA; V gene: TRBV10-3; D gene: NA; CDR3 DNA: TGTGCCATCAGTGTCGGAGCTATGAACACTGAAGCTTTCTTT; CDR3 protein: CAISVGAMNTEAFF
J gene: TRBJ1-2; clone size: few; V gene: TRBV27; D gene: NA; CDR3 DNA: TGTGCCAGCAGTTTGCGCAGAGACGGGACCGGGGGAGGCTACACCTTC; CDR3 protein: CASSLRRDGTGGGYTF
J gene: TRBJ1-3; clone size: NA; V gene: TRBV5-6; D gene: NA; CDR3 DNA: TGTGCCAGCAGCTTGACAGGCCCCTCTGGAAACACCATATATTTT; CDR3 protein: CASSLTGPSGNTIYF
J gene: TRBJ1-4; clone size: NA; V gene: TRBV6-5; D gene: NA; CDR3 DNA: TGTGCCAGCACGGGGGGAACTAATGAAAAACTGTTTTTT; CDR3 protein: CASTGGTNEKLFF
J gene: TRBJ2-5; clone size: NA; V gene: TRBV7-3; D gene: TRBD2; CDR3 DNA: TGTGCCAGCAGCTTAAGTGGCGGGGGGCGAGAGACCCAGTACTTC; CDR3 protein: CASSLSGGGRETQYF
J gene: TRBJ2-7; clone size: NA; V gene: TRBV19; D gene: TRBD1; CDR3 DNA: TGTGCCAGTAGTACGGGACAGCTCAGTGAGCAGTACTTC; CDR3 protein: CASSTGQLSEQYF
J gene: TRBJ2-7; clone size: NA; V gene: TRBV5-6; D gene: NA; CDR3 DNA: TGTGCCAGCAGCTTGGGGTTTGCGGGATCCTACGAGCAGTACTTC; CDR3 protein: CASSLGFAGSYEQYF
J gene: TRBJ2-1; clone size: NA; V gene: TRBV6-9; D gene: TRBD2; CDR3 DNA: TGTGCCAGCAGTTACGGGGGACTAGCGGGAGCAAAATACAGCTGGGATGAGCAGTTCTTC; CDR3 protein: CASSYGGLAGAKYSWDEQFF
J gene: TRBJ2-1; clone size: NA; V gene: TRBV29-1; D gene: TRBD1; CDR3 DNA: TGCAGCGCTTACCCGGTCAGGGGGAGAGATTGGGGGAATGGGCAGTTCTTC; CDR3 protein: CSAYPVRGRDWGNGQFF
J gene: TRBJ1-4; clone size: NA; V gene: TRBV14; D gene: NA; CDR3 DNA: TGTGCCAGCAGCGGTCGTAGGTGGGCGGGGGAAAAACTGTTTTTT; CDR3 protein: CASSGRRWAGEKLFF
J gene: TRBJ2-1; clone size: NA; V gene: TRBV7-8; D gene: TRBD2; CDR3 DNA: TGTGCCAGCAGCCCACCGGGAGGTCCCAAAAATGAGCAGTTCTTC; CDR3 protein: CASSPPGGPKNEQFF
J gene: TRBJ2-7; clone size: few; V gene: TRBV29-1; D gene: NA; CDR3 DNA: TGCAGCGTCGAGGGAGACAGGATCTACGAGCAGTACTTC; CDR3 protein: CSVEGDRIYEQYF
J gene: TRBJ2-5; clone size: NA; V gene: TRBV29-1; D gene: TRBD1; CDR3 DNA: TGCAGCGTCGGGACAGGAGGGGGGTACCAAGAGACCCAGTACTTC; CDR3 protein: CSVGTGGGYQETQYF
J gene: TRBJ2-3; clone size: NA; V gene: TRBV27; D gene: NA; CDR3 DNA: TGTGCCAGCATATCTCGTCTAGATACGCAGTATTTT; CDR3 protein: CASISRLDTQYF
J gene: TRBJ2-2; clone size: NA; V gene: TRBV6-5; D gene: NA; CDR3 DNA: TGTGCCAGCAGTTCCTTGGGGGGGCCGACCGCCGGGGAGCTGTTTTTT; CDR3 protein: CASSSLGGPTAGELFF
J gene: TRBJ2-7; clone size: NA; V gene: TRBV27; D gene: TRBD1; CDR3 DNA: TGTGCCAGCGGTTCGCGACAGGGATCGACCTACGAGCAGTACTTC; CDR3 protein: CASGSRQGSTYEQYF
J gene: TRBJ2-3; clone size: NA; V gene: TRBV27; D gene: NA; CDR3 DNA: TGTGCCAGCAGTTCTCCTAGTCTTATTCAGGATACGCAGTATTTT; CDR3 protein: CASSSPSLIQDTQYF
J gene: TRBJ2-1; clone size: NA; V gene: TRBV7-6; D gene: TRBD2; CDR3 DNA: TGTGCCAGCAGCTTAGTGACTAGCGGTTACAATGAGCAGTTCTTC; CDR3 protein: CASSLVTSGYNEQFF
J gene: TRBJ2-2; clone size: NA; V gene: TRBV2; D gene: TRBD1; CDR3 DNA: TGTGCCAGCAGTGATTGGACAGGGAACACCGGGGAGCTGTTTTTT; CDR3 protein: CASSDWTGNTGELFF
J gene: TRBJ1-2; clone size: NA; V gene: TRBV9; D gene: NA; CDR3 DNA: TGTGCCAGCAGCGTGGGCCGAGGCTACACCTTC; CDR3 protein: CASSVGRGYTF
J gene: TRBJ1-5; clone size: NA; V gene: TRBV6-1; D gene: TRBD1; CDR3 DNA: TGTGCCAGCAGGGCCGACAGGGGAGGCAATCAGCCCCAGCATTTT; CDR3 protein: CASRADRGGNQPQHF
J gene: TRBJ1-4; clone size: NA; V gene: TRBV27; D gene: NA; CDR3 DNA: TGTGCCAGCAGTTTAGGGGGGTGGGTTAATGAAAAACTGTTTTTT; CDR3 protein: CASSLGGWVNEKLFF
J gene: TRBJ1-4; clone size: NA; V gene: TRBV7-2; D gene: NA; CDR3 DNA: TGTGCCAGCAGCTCCAGGGTACGAGGCGAAAAACTGTTTTTT; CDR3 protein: CASSSRVRGEKLFF
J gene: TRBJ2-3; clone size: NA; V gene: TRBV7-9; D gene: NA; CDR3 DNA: TGTGCCAGCAGCTTGAGCCAGGGCAAGGCGGATACGCAGTATTTT; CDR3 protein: CASSLSQGKADTQYF
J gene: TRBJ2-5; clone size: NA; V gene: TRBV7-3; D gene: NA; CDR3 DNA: TGTGCCAGCAGCTTTCTGGCGGCCCAAGAGACCCAGTACTTC; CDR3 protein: CASSFLAAQETQYF
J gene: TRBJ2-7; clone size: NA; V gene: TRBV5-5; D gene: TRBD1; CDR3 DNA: TGTGCCAGCAGCTTCTCCTGGGGACAGCACGACGGAGAGCAGTACTTC; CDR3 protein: CASSFSWGQHDGEQYF
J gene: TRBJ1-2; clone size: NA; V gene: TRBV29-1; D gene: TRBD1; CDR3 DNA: TGCAGCGTTGGGGACAGAGCTAACTATGGCTACACCTTC; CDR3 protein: CSVGDRANYGYTF
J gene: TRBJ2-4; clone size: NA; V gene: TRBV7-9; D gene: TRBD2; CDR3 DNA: TGTGCCAGCAGCTCTGGGCGGGAGTTAGCCAAAAACATTCAGTACTTC; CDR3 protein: CASSSGRELAKNIQYF
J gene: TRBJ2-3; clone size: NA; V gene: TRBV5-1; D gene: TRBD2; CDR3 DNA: TGCGCCAGCAGCTTGGGACTAGCGGGGGATACGCAGTATTTT; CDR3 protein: CASSLGLAGDTQYF
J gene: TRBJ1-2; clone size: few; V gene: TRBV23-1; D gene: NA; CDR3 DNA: TGCGCCAGCAGTCAATCGCCCAGCAACCAGCCCCCGAGACTCATGGACTATGGCTACACCTTC; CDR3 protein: CASSQSPSNQPPRLMDYGYTF
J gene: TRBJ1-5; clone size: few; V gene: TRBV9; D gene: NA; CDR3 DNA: TGTGCCAGCAGCGTAGATTGGAGAGGTCAGCCCCAGCATTTT; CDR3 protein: CASSVDWRGQPQHF
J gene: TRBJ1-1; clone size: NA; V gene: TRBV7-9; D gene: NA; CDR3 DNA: TGTGCCAGCGGGTATGACAGAGAAGCTTTCTTT; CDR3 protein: CASGYDREAFF
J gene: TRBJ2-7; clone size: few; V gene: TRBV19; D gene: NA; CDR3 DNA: TGTGCCAGTAGTGGTCGGAGCGAGCAGTACTTC; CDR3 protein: CASSGRSEQYF
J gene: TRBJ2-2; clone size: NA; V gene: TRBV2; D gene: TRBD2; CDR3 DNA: TGTGCCAGCAGTGGTGGCGGGAGGCACGGGGAGCTGTTTTTT; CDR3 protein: CASSGGGRHGELFF
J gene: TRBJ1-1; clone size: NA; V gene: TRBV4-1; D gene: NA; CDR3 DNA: TGCGCCAGCAGCCAAGAACCCCAAGTAGGGGACACTGAAGCTTTCTTT; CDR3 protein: CASSQEPQVGDTEAFF
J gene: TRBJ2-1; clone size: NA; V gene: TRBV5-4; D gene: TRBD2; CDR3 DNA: TGTGCCAGCAGCCGAGGGGGAGCGGGAGGAGGAGAGCAGTTCTTC; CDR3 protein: CASSRGGAGGGEQFF